The clone carrying this T cell receptor (beta chain) occurred a few times. The antigen is undetermined. This sample is part of a study of blood T cells in healthy people across ages. Study-level points and caveats: Reliance upon unsorted PBMCs precluded definitive naive versus antigen-experienced comparison. Per-million-T-cell TCR beta diversity fell roughly linearly with age.

This CDR3 contains 14 residues. Trimming shortened V by 0 bases and J by 8 bases, and 10 bases separated the two germline ends. Per the germline V gene, CDR1 is LGHDT and CDR2 is YNNKEL (reference sequence). Each sample gave at least 6.5 million isolated PBMCs. A J-beta primer mix and a sample-barcoded 5' primer were used in a second PCR of about 7 to 12 cycles. TCRdb redid the calling of the 5' RACE reads with MiXCR, one entry per CDR3 protein. The profile shows some 710,000 distinct CDR3 sequences, 20% to 25% of them singletons. Sequenced material: blood. This clonotype was sampled from a man in his 70s in good health. The chain is built from TRBV3-1 and TRBJ1-4, with D unresolved. CDR3 sequence reads: CASSQDDGLEKLFF. CDR3 nucleotides: TGTGCCAGCAGCCAAGACGACGGGCTAGAAAAACTGTTTTTT.